This TCR beta chain was captured by sequencing in a study of beta chain features in type 1 diabetes. The sequenced template was cDNA made from the entire isolated RNA. Libraries were prepared by immunoSEQ multiplex PCR; TCRdb keeps only in-frame clonotypes and omits some of them. The table records hundreds of thousands of clones, 25% to 35% of them present only once. Sorted CD4+ subsets: naive, central memory, regulatory, stem cell-like memory (CD45RO/CCR7/CD25/CD127/CD95/CD27 panel). The specimen was naive CD4+ T cells from blood. This clonotype originated in a young man in good health.

The CDR3 region is CASSVASGPTSGSYNEQFF. The CDR3 DNA reads TGTGCCAGCAGCGTAGCCAGTGGCCCGACTAGCGGGAGTTACAATGAGCAGTTCTTC. This sequence joins TRBV9 and TRBJ2-1; 12 bases fit TRBD2. CDR3 length: 19 residues. Trimming removed 0 bases from V and 4 bases from J; junction bases left unmatched: 11. Germline V CDR1 and CDR2: SGDLS, YYNGEE.